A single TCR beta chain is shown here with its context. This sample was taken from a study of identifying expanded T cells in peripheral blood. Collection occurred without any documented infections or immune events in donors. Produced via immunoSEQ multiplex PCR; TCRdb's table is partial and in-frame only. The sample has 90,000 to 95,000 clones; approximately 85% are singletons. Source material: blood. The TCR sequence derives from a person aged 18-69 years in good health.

The chain's CDR3 is CASSQFLSGANVLTF. CDR3 sequence (DNA): TGCGCCAGCAGCCAATTTCTCTCTGGGGCCAACGTCCTGACTTTC. The chain joins TRBV4-1 to TRBJ2-6; D gene ambiguous. The CDR3 runs 15 residues. Per the germline V gene, CDR1 is MGHRA and CDR2 is YSYEKL. V was shortened by 2 bases and J by 0 bases, with 5 bases between the two germline ends.